The sequence of this TCR beta chain was determined in a study of CD8 T cells in Susac syndrome. Study-wide background: Patients with Susac syndrome, at blood draw, were therapy-naive, on corticosteroids, or on intravenous immunoglobulin alone. Study-level findings and limits: It was acknowledged by the study that relatively few individuals were included in its TCR sequencing and HLA analysis. The CD4+ T cell repertoires of Susac syndrome were found to show no clonal expansion.

Germline V lookup: CDR1 SGHDT, CDR2 YYEEEE. This CDR3 has 14 amino acids. With V trimmed by 5 bases and J by 2 bases, 4 bases remained unmatched. About this clonotype itself: Its antigen is not known.

cDNA came from approximately 0.5 to 1 ug RNA primed by random hexamers. Amplification of TCR beta CDR3 by immunoSEQ multiplex PCR spanned 54 Vbeta and 13 Jbeta. TCRdb recomputed calls from the immunoSEQ multiplex PCR reads with MiXCR, one row per CDR3 protein. In the table there are roughly 130,000 distinct CDR3 sequences, 96% of which are singletons. The genes are TRBV5-6 and TRBJ2-7; 10 bases are a match to TRBD1. This sequence was found in a human donor with Susac syndrome. Sequenced: CD4+ T cells from PBMCs. CDR3 DNA: TGTGCCAGCAGTCCGACAGGGGGCCCCTACGAGCAGTACTTC. It encodes CASSPTGGPYEQYF. Variable domain in full (rest from reference TRBV5-6 and TRBJ2-7): DAGVTQSPTHLIKTRGQQVTLRCSPKSGHDTVSWYQQALGQGPQFIFQYYEEEERQRGNFPDRFSGHQFPNYSSELNVNALLLGDSALYLCASSPTGGPYEQYFGPGTRLTVT.